This entry features one TCR beta chain sequence. Its antigen remains unidentified. Trimming cost V 2 bases and J 9 bases, with 20 bases left between them. CDR1 is KGHSH and CDR2 is LQKENI in the germline V gene. The CDR3 loop spans 17 amino acids. The PCR was carried out with 60 Vbeta primers and 13 Jbeta primers. Profiling relied on immunoSEQ multiplex PCR, and the TCRdb table lists in-frame clones only, not all of them. The data contain roughly 160,000 clones, roughly 70% of them singletons. The data originate from a study of cytomegalovirus exposure and HLA in healthy donors. About the study: From 190 million or so T cells, an earlier analysis saw approximately 110 million unique TCR beta sequences. Study outcomes and limitations: Analyses of presence/absence relied on an assumption of roughly uniform sequencing depth across donors. Many donors shared some public TCRs, even though most TCR sequences were rare. TCR beta chain V- and J-gene trimming was linked, in a later analysis, to a missense variant in DCLRE1C.

The chain combines TRBV18 with TRBJ1-6; D might be TRBD1 (6 bases). This TCR was sampled from a girl aged 5 to 17 in good health and CMV-seronegative. The sequenced sample consisted of PBMCs. The DNA of the CDR3 is TGTGCCAGCTCACCATTCGGGCTCATCGACAGGCGTTCACCCCTCCACTTT. It translates to CASSPFGLIDRRSPLHF.